Shown below are 11 T cell receptor beta chains from a single sample sequenced in a study of T cell responses to AZD1222 COVID-19 vaccine. Here immunoSEQ multiplex PCR was the method, and the copy in TCRdb shows in-frame clones only, minus some. The data show about 97,000 clones, 90% seen once. The source was peripheral blood, collected on day 0 of AZD1222 vaccination. The receptors here all came from an adult in good health.

The sample holds one count of this clone. V gene TRBV5-1 combines with J gene TRBJ2-5; the match to TRBD2 covers 14 bases. J lost 4 bases, V lost 4 bases, and 6 bases had no gene match. CDR3 length equals 16 residues. CDR1 and CDR2 (germline): SGHRS, YFSETQ. For the CDR3, the DNA is TGCGCCAGCAGCCCCGGACTAGCGGGGGGACTAGAGACCCAGTACTTC. Protein product: CASSPGLAGGLETQYF.

The V gene is TRBV7-9, the J gene TRBJ1-4, with TRBD1 matching over 8 bases. The ends lost 3 bases at V and 1 base at J; junction bases unmatched: 7. The CDR3 is made up of 17 amino acids. Germline lookup yields CDR1 SEHNR and CDR2 FQNEAQ (reference sequence). DNA for the CDR3: TGTGCCAGCAGCTTTAGAGTCAGGGGGCGAACTAATGAAAAACTGTTTTTT. Amino acid sequence: CASSFRVRGRTNEKLFF.

The gene calls are TRBV5-1 and TRBJ1-1, with TRBD1 matching over 7 bases. Germline-derived CDR1 and CDR2 are SGHRS and YFSETQ. The CDR3 is 15 residues long. Trimming at V came to 0 bases and at J to 2 bases, leaving 4 bases not matched to a gene. CDR3 bases: TGCGCCAGCAGCTTGGCCGAGGGGGCTAACACTGAAGCTTTCTTT. It specifies CASSLAEGANTEAFF.

This chain uses TRBV5-6 with TRBJ1-2; 9 bases agree with TRBD1. The CDR3 is 16 amino acids. J lost 8 bases, V lost 0 bases, and 11 bases had no gene match. Germline CDR1 is SGHDT and CDR2 is YYEEEE. CDR3 region: CASSLEVTGGSRGYTF. The CDR3 DNA reads as TGTGCCAGCAGCTTGGAGGTGACAGGGGGTTCGAGAGGCTACACCTTC.

The chain uses TRBV4-2 and TRBJ2-7, with a tentative D call TRBD2 (6 bases). Looked up from germline, CDR1 is LGHNA and CDR2 is YNFKEQ. The CDR3 is 18 amino acids. Trimming took off 1 base at V and 5 bases at J, with 24 bases between the two ends. The DNA of the CDR3 is TGTGCCAGCAGCCAAGTTACAAGAGACTGGCAGGAGGGGCACGAGCAGTACTTC. This gives the protein CASSQVTRDWQEGHEQYF.

This clone came up once. The chain is built from TRBV7-7 and TRBJ1-1, with no clear D. CDR1 SSHAT and CDR2 FNYEAQ come from the germline V gene (reference sequence). The CDR3 covers 13 residues. V was cut by 4 bases and J by 6 bases, with 12 bases left in between. The CDR3 region is CASSSGPGAEAFF. The CDR3 DNA follows: TGTGCCAGCAGCTCAGGACCGGGAGCTGAAGCTTTCTTT.

V usage is TRBV5-1 and J usage is TRBJ1-1; D not certain. Trimming removed 7 bases at V and 0 bases at J, with 4 bases between. The CDR3 has 11 amino acids. Per the germline V gene, CDR1 is SGHRS and CDR2 is YFSETQ. Written as DNA, the CDR3 is TGCGCCAGCGTCATGAACACTGAAGCTTTCTTT. Its translation is CASVMNTEAFF.

This rearrangement joins TRBV7-9 to TRBJ2-2; D is uncertain. Per germline, CDR1 SEHNR and CDR2 FQNEAQ (reference sequence). V lost 3 bases to trimming and J lost 4 bases, with 12 bases between them. This CDR3 is built from 15 residues. The CDR3 DNA reads TGTGCCAGCAGCTTGTTCCCGGATAGCACCGGGGAGCTGTTTTTT. Residues: CASSLFPDSTGELFF.

This clone was counted a few times. This chain joins TRBV5-1 and TRBJ1-1; D perhaps matches TRBD1 (5 bases). The V gene's germline CDR1 is SGHRS and CDR2 YFSETQ. The CDR3 length is 15 residues. Trimming stripped 5 bases from V and 6 bases from J, with 20 bases between. The CDR3, as DNA: TGCGCCAGCAGTCTGGGGCGGGCGGGGGTTCCTGAAGCTTTCTTT. It yields the protein CASSLGRAGVPEAFF.

The chain is built from TRBV5-1 and TRBJ2-1; 8 positions agree with TRBD2. The CDR3 is made up of 15 amino acids. Germline CDR1 SGHRS, CDR2 YFSETQ. J was trimmed by 1 base and V by 8 bases; bases with no gene match: 8. Here the CDR3 DNA reads TGCGCCAGTCGGACTAGCCCGGGGTCCTACAATGAGCAGTTCTTC. Residues: CASRTSPGSYNEQFF.

This clone was seen only once. The chain carries TRBV7-6 and TRBJ2-1, with unresolved D. CDR1 is SGHVS, CDR2 FNYEAQ, per germline. Trimming took off 2 bases at V and 3 bases at J, with 17 bases between the two ends. This CDR3 region has 17 residues. The CDR3 coding sequence is TGTGCCAGCAGCTTACTTATTGCGGACGACCACTACAATGAGCAGTTCTTC. This encodes CASSLLIADDHYNEQFF.